A single sample gave rise to the 24 T cell receptor beta chains below, sequenced in a study of CXCR3-negative and CXCR3-positive naive CD8 T cells. UMI-tagged TRB cDNA libraries were built via 5' RACE. TCRdb re-called the 5' RACE reads; every CDR3 protein appears as one record, without DNA. Seen in this sample are 70,000 to 95,000 distinct CDR3 sequences; the ten most common clones hold about 1.5%. The source material was naive CXCR3- CD8+ T cells from blood. Sample subset: CD45RO-CCR7+CD27+CD95- naive CD8+ T cells lacking CXCR3 (TNR3-). These receptors came from a human donor in good health. Some clones in this sample may be carry-over from other donors' samples.

The chain couples TRBV7-9 to TRBJ1-1; the TCRdb D gene call, TRBD1, has no DNA to confirm it. The CDR3 totals 15 residues. Germline CDR1 reads SEHNR; CDR2 reads FQNEAQ (reference sequence). CDR3 loop: CASSLGSLGTTEAFF.

The chain couples TRBV7-9 to TRBJ1-1; TCRdb outputs TRBD1, but without DNA this stays unchecked. Germline CDR1 is SEHNR and CDR2 is FQNEAQ (reference sequence). The CDR3 has 14 amino acids. The CDR3 sequence: CASSGQGVNTEAFF.

The V call is TRBV6-5, the J call TRBJ1-2; with no DNA, the TCRdb D assignment of TRBD1 cannot be verified. The germline V gene has CDR1 MNHEY and CDR2 SVGAGI. The CDR3 covers 13 residues. This CDR3 is CASMTGGADGYTF.

V usage is TRBV6-2 or TRBV6-3 and J usage is TRBJ2-2. Germline CDR1 MNHEY, CDR2 SVGEGT. The CDR3 is made up of 12 amino acids. Here the CDR3 reads CASSPLTGELFF.

The CDR3 loop is CSVGGGGAIDTQYF. This chain uses TRBV29-1 with TRBJ2-3; TCRdb outputs TRBD2, but without DNA this stays unchecked. The CDR3 extends over 14 amino acids. CDR1 and CDR2 from the germline V gene are SQVTM and ANQGSEA.

J is TRBJ2-7 and V is TRBV20-1. The CDR3 is made up of 13 amino acids. The germline CDR1 and CDR2 sequences are DFQATT and SNEGSKA (reference sequence). CDR3 sequence reads: CSARDYSSYEQYF.

This chain joins TRBV12-5 and TRBJ2-2; the TRBD1 assignment by TCRdb is unverifiable without DNA. The germline gives CDR1 LGHNT, CDR2 FRNRAP. This CDR3 is 15 amino acids long. The CDR3 loop reads CASGSGTANTGELFF.

The chain combines TRBV7-9 with TRBJ2-1; lacking DNA, the TRBD2 call made by TCRdb goes unchecked. Germline V gives CDR1 SEHNR, CDR2 FQNEAQ (reference sequence). There are 18 residues in the CDR3. The CDR3 loop is CASSSGLAGITSYNEQFF.

The V gene is TRBV9, the J gene TRBJ1-1; the TCRdb D gene call, TRBD1, has no DNA to confirm it. In germline, CDR1 is SGDLS, CDR2 YYNGEE. This CDR3 has 18 amino acids. CDR3 in amino acids: CASSANPGQGAANTEAFF.

The rearrangement links TRBV10-3 to TRBJ1-1; TCRdb selects TRBD1, and the lack of DNA leaves this call unchecked. Per the germline V gene, CDR1 is ENHRY and CDR2 is SYGVKD. This CDR3 comprises 14 residues. The CDR3 region is CAITMGGSATEAFF.

The chain couples TRBV10-3 to TRBJ1-1; TCRdb selects TRBD1, and the lack of DNA leaves this call unchecked. The CDR3 runs 16 residues. CDR1 and CDR2 from the germline V gene are ENHRY and SYGVKD. The CDR3 is CAISELTGHKNTEAFF.

V gene TRBV29-1 combines with J gene TRBJ2-7. This CDR3 region has 12 residues. Germline V gene data show CDR1 as SQVTM and CDR2 as ANQGSEA. CDR3 sequence: CSAWVGSYEQYF.

The chain uses TRBV7-2 and TRBJ2-1; TCRdb indicates TRBD2, and absent DNA this call remains unverified. Germline CDR1 is SGHTA and CDR2 is FQGNSA. The CDR3 contains 16 residues. The CDR3 loop reads CASSPFVQRDINEQFF.

The chain carries TRBV7-3 and TRBJ2-6. CDR3 length: 15 residues. CDR1 is SGHTA, CDR2 FQGTGA, per germline. This CDR3 reads CASSRTAPGANVLTF.

The rearrangement links TRBV20-1 to TRBJ1-2; there is no DNA to check the TCRdb D call of TRBD1. The CDR3 totals 11 residues. CDR1 is DFQATT, CDR2 SNEGSKA, per germline (reference sequence). The chain's CDR3 is CSASGAGGYTF.

The gene calls are TRBV3-1 and TRBJ2-1. CDR1 LGHDT and CDR2 YNNKEL come from the germline V gene (reference sequence). The CDR3 spans 12 residues. The CDR3 loop is CASSQVDHEQFF.

The V and J genes are TRBV20-1 and TRBJ2-1; TCRdb gives TRBD1 as the D gene, but with no DNA this cannot be confirmed. This CDR3 comprises 14 residues. In germline, CDR1 is DFQATT, CDR2 SNEGSKA (reference sequence). The CDR3 region is CSARGQGPGFFVFF.

V and J are TRBV7-9 and TRBJ1-2; TCRdb designates TRBD1, a call that cannot be tested without DNA. The CDR3 covers 14 residues. Germline CDR1 reads SEHNR; CDR2 reads FQNEAQ (reference sequence). CDR3 region: CASSGTSDWGGYTF. The complete variable domain, with remaining parts taken from reference TRBV7-9 and TRBJ1-2, reads DTGVSQNPRHKITKRGQNVTFRCDPISEHNRLYWYRQTLGQGPEFLTYFQNEAQLEKSRLLSDRFSAERPKGSFSTLEIQRTEQGDSAMYLCASSGTSDWGGYTFGSGTRLTVV.

The chain is built from TRBV12-3 or TRBV12-4 and TRBJ1-5. The CDR3 extends over 12 amino acids. Here the CDR3 reads CASSLGDQPQHF.

This rearrangement joins TRBV6-2 or TRBV6-3 to TRBJ2-7; TCRdb indicates TRBD1, and absent DNA this call remains unverified. Germline V lookup: CDR1 MNHEY, CDR2 SVGEGT. This CDR3 spans 15 amino acids. CDR3 amino acids: CASSSYQTGAYEQYF.

V and J are TRBV28 and TRBJ2-7; TCRdb designates TRBD1, a call that cannot be tested without DNA. Per germline, CDR1 MDHEN and CDR2 SYDVKM. The CDR3 is made up of 14 amino acids. This CDR3 reads CASSWQGLSYEQYF.

The V gene is TRBV14, the J gene TRBJ2-1. Germline V gives CDR1 SGHDN, CDR2 FVKESK. The CDR3 runs 13 residues. This chain's CDR3 is CASSQEGKNEQFF.

The chain couples TRBV28 to TRBJ2-7; there is no DNA to check the TCRdb D call of TRBD1. Germline V CDR1 and CDR2: MDHEN, SYDVKM. CDR3 length: 11 amino acids. The CDR3 sequence is CASSATGRQYF.

The chain uses TRBV28 and TRBJ1-5. The CDR3 is made up of 16 amino acids. Germline V gene lookup returns CDR1 MDHEN and CDR2 SYDVKM. CDR3 sequence: CASSPRVPGPNQPQHF.